A single sample gave rise to the 20 T cell receptor beta chains below, sequenced in a study of blood T cell repertoires in COVID-19. Clones were read by immunoSEQ multiplex PCR, and TCRdb kept only the in-frame ones, dropping some. The table lists roughly 140,000 clones, around 84% of them singletons. Sequences were obtained from peripheral blood. The source of these receptors is a human donor in a cohort sampled during active COVID-19.

The chain has TRBV10-1 and TRBJ1-5; possible D gene TRBD1, 5 bases. The CDR3 is 18 residues long. V gave up 5 bases and J gave up 0 bases, with 20 bases separating them. The germline V gene encodes CDR1 WNHNN and CDR2 SYGVQD (reference sequence). The CDR3 region has the DNA TGCGCCAGCAGTTACCCGTCGTTGGGGCCCTATAGCAATCAGCCCCAGCATTTT. The encoded protein is CASSYPSLGPYSNQPQHF.

The chain couples TRBV7-2 to TRBJ1-1; no definite D call. Germline V gene sequence: CDR1 SGHTA, CDR2 FQGNSA. The CDR3 covers 16 residues. V lost 1 base and J lost 1, with 13 bases in between. The CDR3 region is CASSLDLGGGNTEAFF. The CDR3 DNA sequence: TGTGCCAGCAGCTTAGATCTTGGAGGTGGGAACACTGAAGCTTTCTTT.

The count of this clone is one. The V and J genes are TRBV5-1 and TRBJ2-5; weak D call: TRBD1 (7 bases). This CDR3 has 16 amino acids. Germline assignment: CDR1 SGHRS and CDR2 YFSETQ. V dropped 2 bases and J dropped 5 bases, with 19 bases sitting between them. The DNA of the CDR3 is TGCGCCAGCAGCTTCGGCGCGGAGGGGGCGGGGGAGACCCAGTACTTC. It encodes CASSFGAEGAGETQYF.

This chain uses TRBV6-2 or TRBV6-3 with TRBJ1-5; 8 bases line up with TRBD1. The J segment lost 4 bases and the V segment lost 4 bases, leaving 3 bases of the junction unmatched. The CDR3 length is 14 residues. Germline assignment: CDR1 MNHEY and CDR2 SVGEGT. The CDR3 DNA reads TGTGCCAGCAGTTGGACAGGGAGTAATCAGCCCCAGCATTTT. It specifies CASSWTGSNQPQHF.

This clone was seen just once. At one end, the junction sequence differs from germline, possibly due to a read error. This sequence joins TRBV7-7 and TRBJ1-1; 7 bases line up with TRBD1. The germline CDR1 and CDR2 sequences are SSHAT and FNYEAQ (reference sequence). The CDR3 totals 13 residues. This CDR3 is CASSPRGSTEAFF. The CDR3 DNA is TGTGCTAGCAGCCCCAGGGGGTCCACTGAAGCTTTCTTT.

The J gene is TRBJ2-5, the V gene TRBV25-1, with 8 bases aligning to TRBD2. Germline V CDR1 and CDR2: MGHDK, SYGVNS. The V and J ends lost 5 bases and 5 bases, in that order; junction bases with no gene match: 10. The CDR3 totals 15 residues. The CDR3 DNA sequence: TGTGCCAGCAGTTCCCACGGGGGGGGTCCCGAGACCCAGTACTTC. This translates into CASSSHGGGPETQYF.

This sequence joins TRBV5-1 and TRBJ1-4, with 10 bases matching TRBD1. The ends lost 4 bases at V and 11 bases at J; junction bases unmatched: 14. Per germline, CDR1 SGHRS and CDR2 YFSETQ. The CDR3 length is 16 residues. The CDR3 is CASSQGIRTGGRKLFF. The CDR3 DNA is TGCGCCAGCAGCCAAGGAATCAGGACAGGGGGTCGGAAACTGTTTTTT.

The chain joins TRBV12-3 or TRBV12-4 to TRBJ1-4; the match to TRBD1 covers 8 bases. CDR3 length equals 11 residues. Germline trimming cut 6 bases from V and 10 bases from J; bases unmatched to any gene: 1. Here the CDR3 DNA reads TGTGCCAGCAGAGACAGGGGAAAACTGTTTTTT. As protein: CASRDRGKLFF.

The chain joins TRBV7-2 to TRBJ1-6; D gene unclear. Germline CDR1 and CDR2: SGHTA and FQGNSA. This CDR3 is 18 amino acids long. V lost 5 bases and J 0 bases, leaving 17 bases between the germline ends. The CDR3 sequence: CASSRGGPRGSYNSPLHF. CDR3 sequence (DNA): TGTGCCAGCAGCCGGGGAGGACCCCGGGGCTCCTATAATTCACCCCTCCACTTT.

The chain recombines TRBV2 with TRBJ1-1; tentatively, D is TRBD1 (5 bases). Trimming took 3 bases from V and 6 from J, leaving 14 bases between them. Germline loops: CDR1 SNHLY, CDR2 FYNNEI. This CDR3 contains 14 residues. Here the CDR3 reads CASSEGRDVAEAFF. CDR3 bases: TGTGCCAGCAGTGAGGGCAGGGATGTCGCTGAAGCTTTCTTT.

This clone was recorded a few times. The chain joins TRBV19 to TRBJ1-5, with 7 bases fitting TRBD1. Per the germline V gene, CDR1 is LNHDA and CDR2 is SQIVND (reference sequence). The CDR3 covers 15 residues. The J segment lost 0 bases and the V segment lost 9 bases, leaving 8 bases of the junction unmatched. For the CDR3, the DNA is TGTGCCAGCCGGACAGGCGCGAATAGCAATCAGCCCCAGCATTTT. It codes for CASRTGANSNQPQHF.

The rearrangement uses TRBV4-1 and TRBJ1-4; 9 positions agree with TRBD1. The CDR3 loop spans 14 amino acids. Trimming cost V 3 bases and J 5 bases; bases outside gene matches: 1. In germline, CDR1 is MGHRA, CDR2 YSYEKL. CDR3 bases: TGCGCCAGCAGCCACGGGACAGGGAATGAAAAACTGTTTTTT. This sequence encodes CASSHGTGNEKLFF.

This chain links TRBV5-1 with TRBJ1-1; D unclear. The CDR3 spans 18 residues. V was trimmed by 0 bases and J by 1 base, leaving 19 bases between them. The germline gives CDR1 SGHRS, CDR2 YFSETQ. This chain's CDR3 is CASSLGSTPITRNTEAFF. The DNA of the CDR3 is TGCGCCAGCAGCTTGGGATCAACGCCTATCACGAGGAACACTGAAGCTTTCTTT.

V and J are TRBV15 and TRBJ1-3; D may be TRBD1 (5 bases). Trimming pared 0 bases from V and 2 bases from J, leaving 8 bases between. Germline CDR1 is LNHNV and CDR2 is YYDKDF (reference sequence). The CDR3 extends over 15 amino acids. DNA for the CDR3: TGTGCCACCAGCAGAGATAGGGGCACTGGAAACACCATATATTTT. It codes for CATSRDRGTGNTIYF.

This clone appeared a single time. This sequence joins TRBV6-5 and TRBJ2-3; D remains unclear. This CDR3 has 12 residues. Trimming stripped 8 bases from V and 0 bases from J, with 6 bases between. CDR1 MNHEY and CDR2 SVGAGI come from the germline V gene. In DNA form, the CDR3 reads TGTGCCAGCCTGGGCAGCACAGATACGCAGTATTTT. The encoded protein is CASLGSTDTQYF.

The V gene is TRBV6-1, the J gene TRBJ1-1; D call uncertain. V was shortened by 3 bases and J by 6 bases, with 14 bases between the two germline ends. Per germline, CDR1 MNHNS and CDR2 SASEGT. This CDR3 is 14 amino acids long. Here the CDR3 reads CASSDRTGSAEAFF. The CDR3 DNA follows: TGTGCCAGCAGTGATAGGACGGGGTCAGCTGAAGCTTTCTTT.

In this sample, this clone turned up once. The DNA for the CDR3 is TGTGCCAGCAGTGAACGACGGGGACAGAACTATGGCTACACCTTC. Protein: CASSERRGQNYGYTF. The chain is built from TRBV6-1 and TRBJ1-2, with 7 nucleotides matching TRBD1. The germline V gene encodes CDR1 MNHNS and CDR2 SASEGT. CDR3 length: 15 amino acids. J gave up 2 bases and V 2 bases, and 5 bases lay outside the gene matches.

The chain uses TRBV5-1 and TRBJ2-7, with a possible D match to TRBD1 (5 bases). Germline lookup yields CDR1 SGHRS and CDR2 YFSETQ. V lost 0 bases and J lost 2, with 12 bases in between. The CDR3 runs to 15 residues. The CDR3 loop reads CASSLAEYRTYEQYF. The CDR3 DNA is TGCGCCAGCAGCTTGGCCGAGTACAGGACCTACGAGCAGTACTTC.

This clone was picked up a small number of times. This chain uses TRBV5-1 with TRBJ1-5; D is uncertain. V lost 2 bases and J 1 base, leaving 10 bases between the germline ends. Germline CDR1 is SGHRS and CDR2 is YFSETQ. This CDR3 spans 15 amino acids. CDR3 in amino acids: CASSLGGDSNQPQHF. CDR3 DNA sequence: TGCGCCAGCAGCTTAGGCGGAGACAGCAATCAGCCCCAGCATTTT.

V is TRBV3-1 (or the pseudogene TRBV3-2) and J is TRBJ2-7; no clear D gene. The CDR3 covers 16 residues. The V and J ends lost 5 bases and 5 bases respectively, with 22 bases between them. CDR1 LGHDT and CDR2 YNNKEL come from the germline V gene (reference sequence). The CDR3 DNA reads as TGTGCCAGCAGCGGTAACCATCCCATCGTGTTAGACGAGCAGTACTTC. Amino acid sequence: CASSGNHPIVLDEQYF.